The rows below give T cell receptor beta chains drawn from one sample of a study of T cell changes during pregnancy in multiple sclerosis. The method was immunoSEQ multiplex PCR; TCRdb's version includes in-frame clones alone and lacks a portion of them. The sample contains approximately 70,000 clones, 92% of which appear only once. Specimen: peripheral blood, collected in the first trimester of pregnancy. The receptors derive from a female donor in good health, enrolled as a control in a pregnancy study. Each CDR3 is given with its conserved first and last residue. D genes are given only for firm matches. Expanded clones get a size class; other rows say once, few or many, or leave the size out.

CDR3 length	D gene	clone size	V gene	J gene	CDR3 protein	CDR3 DNA
16	.	.	TRBV19	TRBJ2-5	CASSRATGMDQETQYF	TGTGCCAGTAGTAGAGCAACAGGGATGGACCAAGAGACCCAGTACTTC
15	.	.	TRBV5-1	TRBJ2-1	CASSLGLASYNEQFF	TGCGCCAGCAGCTTGGGGCTAGCGTCCTACAATGAGCAGTTCTTC
15	.	.	TRBV6-1	TRBJ2-5	CASSEGAGGQETQYF	TGTGCCAGCAGTGAAGGAGCTGGGGGGCAAGAGACCCAGTACTTC
14	.	.	TRBV11-2	TRBJ1-3	CASRQLVSGNTIYF	TGTGCCAGCAGGCAATTAGTCTCTGGAAACACCATATATTTT
13	.	.	TRBV11-2	TRBJ2-3	CASSLAGTDTQYF	TGTGCCAGCAGCTTAGCGGGTACAGATACGCAGTATTTT
16	.	medium-sized	TRBV21-1	TRBJ2-3	CASSPRGTGGGDTQYF	TGTGCCAGCAGCCCCCGGGGGACAGGGGGGGGCGATACGCAGTATTTT
16	.	.	TRBV28	TRBJ1-4	CASSLDSLTANEKLFF	TGTGCCAGCAGTTTAGACAGTCTGACTGCTAATGAAAAACTGTTTTTT
16	.	once	TRBV18	TRBJ1-5	CASSPQRTDVGQPQHF	TGTGCCAGCTCACCTCAGAGGACAGACGTGGGTCAGCCCCAGCATTTT
16	TRBD2	.	TRBV11-3	TRBJ2-2	CASSLDPGGRTGELFF	TGTGCCAGCAGCTTAGATCCAGGCGGGAGGACCGGGGAGCTGTTTTTT
12	.	.	TRBV28	TRBJ1-4	CASSPLEEKLFF	TGTGCCAGCAGTCCCCTCGAGGAAAAACTGTTTTTT
14	TRBD2	.	TRBV5-1	TRBJ2-3	CASSAGEGTDTQYF	TGCGCCAGCAGTGCGGGAGAGGGCACAGATACGCAGTATTTT
16	TRBD2	.	TRBV7-9	TRBJ2-3	CASSSAAGASTDTQYF	TGTGCCAGCAGCTCGGCAGCGGGAGCGAGCACAGATACGCAGTATTTT
11	.	.	TRBV14	TRBJ2-7	CASSSFYEQYF	TGTGCCAGCAGCTCATTTTACGAGCAGTACTTC
15	.	.	TRBV6-5	TRBJ2-3	CASTLGSTPTDTQYF	TGTGCCAGCACCCTCGGGTCAACTCCCACAGATACGCAGTATTTT
14	TRBD1	.	TRBV19	TRBJ2-1	CASDFADRTNSKFF	TGTGCCAGCGACTTCGCGGACAGGACAAACTCAAAGTTCTTC
14	TRBD2	.	TRBV6-6	TRBJ2-1	CASGGEREPNEQFF	TGTGCCAGTGGGGGGGAGCGGGAGCCCAATGAGCAGTTCTTC
15	.	.	TRBV11-2	TRBJ2-7	CASSLRLRPADEQYF	TGTGCCAGCAGCTTGAGGCTTCGGCCCGCCGACGAGCAGTACTTC
15	.	.	TRBV21-1	TRBJ2-7	CASSPRTGGSYEQYF	TGTGCCAGCAGCCCGAGGACAGGGGGATCCTACGAGCAGTACTTC
15	.	.	TRBV28	TRBJ2-1	CASNPTTVVYNEQFF	TGTGCCAGCAATCCCACTACGGTTGTCTACAATGAGCAGTTCTTC
15	.	.	TRBV5-1	TRBJ2-5	CASSLNTGYQETQYF	TGCGCCAGCAGCTTGAACACGGGATACCAAGAGACCCAGTACTTC
18	TRBD1	once	TRBV4-1	TRBJ2-3	CASSQDLGLRGRTDTQYF	TGCGCCAGCAGCCAAGATTTAGGTTTGAGGGGGCGCACAGATACGCAGTATTTT
13	.	.	TRBV11-2	TRBJ1-1	CASSLQQNTEAFF	TGTGCCAGCAGCTTACAACAGAACACTGAAGCTTTCTTT
15	.	.	TRBV7-9	TRBJ2-5	CASSFGAGFQETQYF	TGTGCCAGCAGCTTTGGGGCAGGGTTCCAAGAGACCCAGTACTTC
14	.	.	TRBV4-1	TRBJ2-1	CASSQVGVYNEQFF	TGCGCCAGCAGCCAAGTAGGAGTCTACAATGAGCAGTTCTTC
11	.	.	TRBV20-1	TRBJ2-7	CSARGPYEQYF	TGCAGTGCTAGAGGGCCCTACGAGCAGTACTTC
16	TRBD2	.	TRBV15	TRBJ2-3	CATSIYSGSYTDTQYF	TGTGCCACCAGCATATATAGCGGGTCCTACACAGATACGCAGTATTTT
14	.	.	TRBV19	TRBJ1-2	CASSISQGNYGYTF	TGTGCCAGTAGTATCTCGCAGGGGAACTATGGCTACACCTTC
16	.	.	TRBV7-2	TRBJ1-1	CASSPSPGHKNTEAFF	TGTGCCAGCAGCCCATCGCCGGGACACAAGAACACTGAAGCTTTCTTT
14	.	.	TRBV28	TRBJ2-7	CASSLDRGTYEQYF	TGTGCCAGCAGTTTAGATCGGGGGACCTACGAGCAGTACTTC
16	TRBD2	once	TRBV6-5	TRBJ2-7	CASSYSTLAGAHEQYF	TGTGCCAGCAGTTACTCGACGTTAGCGGGAGCTCACGAGCAGTACTTC
13	.	.	TRBV6-1	TRBJ2-7	CASSPNAQREQYF	TGTGCCAGCAGTCCAAACGCTCAGCGCGAGCAGTACTTC
12	.	.	TRBV11-3	TRBJ1-1	CASSFRNTEAFF	TGTGCCAGCAGCTTTAGAAACACTGAAGCTTTCTTT
14	.	few	TRBV10-1	TRBJ1-5	CASRPRAGKQPQHF	TGCGCCAGCAGGCCCCGGGCAGGGAAACAGCCCCAGCATTTT
13	.	.	TRBV10-3	TRBJ2-7	CAIGLQSSYEQYF	TGTGCCATCGGACTCCAGAGCTCCTACGAGCAGTACTTC
11	.	.	TRBV11-2	TRBJ1-4	CASSQGPKLFF	TGTGCCAGCAGCCAGGGTCCAAAACTGTTTTTT
15	TRBD1	.	TRBV7-9	TRBJ2-7	CASSFGTGPPYEQYF	TGTGCCAGCAGCTTCGGGACAGGTCCCCCCTACGAGCAGTACTTC
14	.	.	TRBV19	TRBJ1-1	CASLTGNLNTEAFF	TGTGCCAGTCTGACAGGTAATTTGAACACTGAAGCTTTCTTT
13	.	.	TRBV7-9	TRBJ2-1	CASSPVELYEQFF	TGTGCCAGCAGCCCCGTGGAGCTCTATGAGCAGTTCTTC
15	TRBD1	.	TRBV5-1	TRBJ2-1	CASSLGQGAYNEQFF	TGCGCCAGCAGCTTAGGACAGGGAGCCTACAATGAGCAGTTCTTC